The rows below give T cell receptor beta chains drawn from one sample of a study of blood T cell repertoires in COVID-19. TCRdb's copy holds only in-frame clones and misses some; the assay was immunoSEQ multiplex PCR. This table holds a few hundred thousand clones, approximately 86% found once. What was sequenced was peripheral blood. These receptors all come from a man aged 30-40 years with active or convalescent COVID-19. CDR3s include the opening cysteine and the closing phenylalanine or tryptophan. The size entry is marked missing in some rows and otherwise reads once, few, many or a size class.

>TRBJ1-1|NA|14|TRBV28
CASSFNSGTGEAFF
>TRBJ1-2|NA|16|TRBV14
CASSQTTLLANYGYTF
>TRBJ2-1|once|18|TRBV11-2
CASSPLNRDRGRLYEQFF
>TRBJ2-3|NA|14|TRBV7-2
CASSLRGTTDTQYF
>TRBJ1-4|NA|15|TRBV4-2
CASSHHSGQLEKLFF
>TRBJ1-5|NA|13|TRBV6-2/TRBV6-3
CASSFRGNQPQHF
>TRBJ1-2|many|12|TRBV3-1/TRBV3-2
CASSQGTYGYTF
>TRBJ1-3|NA|14|TRBV30
CAWNPTQAWDTIYF
>TRBJ2-3|NA|13|TRBV10-1
CALLGQRTDTQYF
>TRBJ2-1|once|13|TRBV2
CASSADRYNEQFF
>TRBJ2-7|NA|16|TRBV15
CATSRQDGTSSYEQYF
>TRBJ2-5|NA|17|TRBV5-8
CASSLARTSGPRETQYF
>TRBJ2-7|NA|14|TRBV6-6
CASSYSDNLYEQYF
>TRBJ1-1|NA|12|TRBV7-2
CASSLMAVEAFF
>TRBJ2-3|NA|19|TRBV6-2/TRBV6-3
CASSYSGSLGLSITDTQYF
>TRBJ1-2|NA|14|TRBV6-5
CASSYGTLNYGYTF
>TRBJ2-5|once|17|TRBV4-1
CASSQAGTSGRWETQYF
>TRBJ2-7|few|13|TRBV28
CASSLGGTYEQYF
>TRBJ1-6|NA|17|TRBV4-1
CASSQGLAANLNSPLHF
>TRBJ1-2|NA|12|TRBV11-3
CASSLSGYGYTF
>TRBJ2-1|NA|13|TRBV12-3/TRBV12-4
CASTSGTGNEQFF
>TRBJ1-1|NA|14|TRBV19
CASSIGVSWTEAFF
>TRBJ2-7|NA|15|TRBV13
CASLPGRTNSYEQYF
>TRBJ2-2|NA|16|TRBV3-1/TRBV3-2
CASSHGTSGNTGELFF
>TRBJ2-2|NA|16|TRBV6-1
CASSEVGRAWTGELFF
>TRBJ2-2|once|16|TRBV6-5
CASSYMGQGNTGELFF
>TRBJ2-5|NA|13|TRBV20-1
CSASPQGEETQYF
>TRBJ2-3|NA|14|TRBV7-2
CASSLGHSTDTQYF
>TRBJ1-1|NA|14|TRBV3-1/TRBV3-2
CASSPGNLNTEAFF
>TRBJ2-7|NA|15|TRBV27
CASSSRDRGTYEQYF
>TRBJ2-2|few|13|TRBV2
CASSYQGSGELFF
>TRBJ2-5|NA|16|TRBV4-1
CASSHVGLARQETQYF
>TRBJ2-7|once|13|TRBV7-9
CASNGQGNDEQYF
>TRBJ2-1|NA|17|TRBV7-2
CASSLVYVGGAENEQFF
>TRBJ1-1|NA|13|TRBV10-1
CASSRQGGSEAFF
>TRBJ2-2|NA|12|TRBV11-2
CASSQGGGELFF
>TRBJ1-2|NA|15|TRBV7-2
CASSFAPGVGYGYTF
>TRBJ1-4|NA|17|TRBV18
CASSPPGPGTNNEKLFF
>TRBJ1-1|NA|11|TRBV20-1
CSLRQNTEAFF
>TRBJ2-1|NA|15|TRBV18
CASSLKESSYNEQFF
>TRBJ1-3|NA|14|TRBV7-9
CASSLSQGGNTIYF
>TRBJ2-2|few|16|TRBV5-5
CASTLGQGYFTGELFF
>TRBJ1-2|once|16|TRBV3-1/TRBV3-2
CASSQEGLGGRYGYTF
>TRBJ2-3|NA|15|TRBV10-2
CASSDRWASTDTQYF
>TRBJ2-2|NA|17|TRBV18
CASSPLAGASNTGELFF
>TRBJ2-7|once|12|TRBV12-3/TRBV12-4
CASSSGPYEQYF
>TRBJ2-1|once|14|TRBV11-3
CASSLDPAGNEQFF